Following are 16 T cell receptor beta chains from one sample sequenced in a study of blood T cell repertoires in COVID-19. Libraries were prepared by immunoSEQ multiplex PCR; TCRdb keeps only in-frame clonotypes and omits some of them. This table has about 300,000 clones, just under 90% appearing once. Sequenced: PBMCs or T cells enriched from blood (not recorded which). The receptors come from a woman in her forties or fifties who had been exposed to COVID-19.

The J gene is TRBJ1-3, the V gene TRBV5-4; TRBD1 is a possible D gene (6 bases). The CDR3 length is 14 residues. The germline V gene has CDR1 SGHNT and CDR2 YYREEE (reference sequence). Trimming removed 2 bases from V and 4 bases from J, with 10 bases in between. CDR3: CASSFGGQGNTIYF. The CDR3 DNA follows: TGTGCCAGCAGCTTCGGGGGGCAAGGAAACACCATATATTTT.

The chain uses TRBV15 and TRBJ1-5; 7 nucleotides match TRBD1. This CDR3 comprises 14 residues. With V trimmed by 0 bases and J by 10 bases, 6 bases remained unmatched. Germline CDR1 LNHNV, CDR2 YYDKDF (reference sequence). The CDR3 here is CATSRDRGVEPQHF. Written as DNA, the CDR3 is TGTGCCACCAGCAGAGACAGGGGGGTCGAACCCCAGCATTTT.

This clone was detected once. This rearrangement joins TRBV7-8 to TRBJ2-7; D possibly corresponds to TRBD2 (5 bases). CDR3 length: 14 residues. V lost 4 bases to trimming and J lost 1 base, with 11 bases between them. Germline CDR1 SGHVS, CDR2 FQNEAQ. The CDR3 here is CASSYREGSYEQYF. The CDR3 DNA is TGTGCCAGCAGCTATAGAGAGGGATCCTACGAGCAGTACTTC.

This rearrangement joins TRBV5-1 to TRBJ1-2; D unresolved. In germline, CDR1 is SGHRS, CDR2 YFSETQ. The CDR3 extends over 13 amino acids. V dropped 5 bases and J dropped 6 bases, with 14 bases sitting between them. The CDR3 here is CASRFEGDHGYTF. DNA of the CDR3: TGCGCCAGCAGGTTCGAGGGAGATCATGGCTACACCTTC.

This clone was seen a single time. Other DNA sequences in the same sample also yield this CDR3. The V call is TRBV28, the J call TRBJ1-2; possibly TRBD1 for D (6 bases). The V end was cut by 3 bases, the J end by 4 bases, with 9 bases between. This CDR3 is built from 13 residues. The V gene's germline CDR1 is MDHEN and CDR2 SYDVKM. CDR3 nucleotide sequence: TGTGCCAGCAGTTTGCTACAGGGCTATGGCTACACCTTC. Residues: CASSLLQGYGYTF.

The chain has TRBV7-2 and TRBJ2-7; 9 bases align to TRBD1. Germline V CDR1 and CDR2: SGHTA, FQGNSA. CDR3 size: 13 residues. After removal of 7 bases from V and 6 bases from J, the junction contained 7 bases not matched to a gene. The CDR3 sequence is CASKGQGTLEQYF. The DNA for the CDR3 is TGTGCCAGCAAGGGACAGGGAACCCTCGAGCAGTACTTC.

This chain links TRBV10-3 with TRBJ1-5, with D possibly TRBD1 on 5 matching bases. The CDR3 runs 13 residues. Germline values: CDR1 ENHRY, CDR2 SYGVKD. With 10 bases removed from V and 3 bases from J, the gap between germline ends came to 13 bases. CDR3 sequence: CATRDRINQPQHF. CDR3 coding DNA: TGTGCCACCCGAGACAGAATCAATCAGCCCCAGCATTTT.

This rearrangement joins TRBV6-5 to TRBJ1-5; no clear D gene. Germline V gene data show CDR1 as MNHEY and CDR2 as SVGAGI. V dropped 8 bases and J dropped 6 bases, with 20 bases sitting between them. The CDR3 contains 15 residues. This CDR3 reads CASGEAGVGSQPQHF. In DNA, the CDR3 is TGTGCCAGCGGGGAGGCGGGCGTAGGGTCTCAGCCCCAGCATTTT.

As DNA, the CDR3 is TGTGCCAGTACGACAGGGGGAATTGATCAGCCCCAGCATTTT. Amino acids: CASTTGGIDQPQHF. V gene TRBV28 combines with J gene TRBJ1-5, with TRBD1 matching 9 bases. The CDR3 totals 14 residues. J lost 5 bases, V lost 9 bases, and 8 bases had no gene match. Germline values: CDR1 MDHEN, CDR2 SYDVKM.

This sequence joins TRBV5-5 and TRBJ1-1; no definite D call. The CDR3 totals 14 residues. Germline CDR1 and CDR2: SGHKS and YYEKEE (reference sequence). V gave up 4 bases and J gave up 1 base, with 11 bases separating them. For the CDR3, the DNA is TGTGCCAGCAGCGTACACCGGGGGAACACTGAAGCTTTCTTT. Protein product: CASSVHRGNTEAFF.

CDR3 sequence reads: CASSPSGGTNEQFF. The CDR3 DNA sequence: TGTGCCAGTTCCCCTAGCGGGGGGACCAATGAGCAGTTCTTC. The genes are TRBV9 and TRBJ2-1; 11 bases fit TRBD2. CDR1 is SGDLS and CDR2 is YYNGEE in the germline V gene. V was pared by 8 bases and J by 6 bases, with 7 bases of the junction left unmatched. The CDR3 contains 14 residues.

The CDR3 region has the DNA TGTGCCAGCAGTGAACTACAGGGTGTCTACGAGCAGTACTTC. Its translation: CASSELQGVYEQYF. The J gene is TRBJ2-7, the V gene TRBV6-1; D possibly corresponds to TRBD1 (6 bases). The CDR3 totals 14 residues. Germline assignment: CDR1 MNHNS and CDR2 SASEGT. V was cut by 2 bases and J by 3 bases, with 11 bases left in between.

V usage is TRBV28 and J usage is TRBJ2-3, with TRBD2 identical over 10 bases. This CDR3 is built from 16 residues. Germline assignment: CDR1 MDHEN and CDR2 SYDVKM. V trimming: 8 bases; J trimming: 2 bases; junction bases outside the gene matches: 10. This CDR3 reads CASPPRAGGHTDTQYF. The CDR3 DNA reads as TGTGCCAGCCCACCCCGAGCGGGGGGGCACACAGATACGCAGTATTTT.

The chain combines TRBV11-1 with TRBJ1-2; possible D gene TRBD1, 5 bases. Germline values: CDR1 SGHAT, CDR2 FQDESV (reference sequence). This CDR3 comprises 14 residues. V lost 0 bases and J 0 bases, leaving 5 bases between the germline ends. CDR3 coding DNA: TGTGCCAGCAGCTTAGCAGGGGCTAACTATGGCTACACCTTC. Its protein is CASSLAGANYGYTF.

Worth noting for this clone: The junction differs from germline at one of its ends, possibly a read error. The V and J genes are TRBV7-7 and TRBJ1-1; no firm D call. The germline V gene encodes CDR1 SSHAT and CDR2 FNYEAQ (reference sequence). This CDR3 has 16 residues. CDR3 amino acids: CASSLVIQFLRLEAFF. The CDR3 region has the DNA TGTGCTAGCAGCTTAGTAATACAGTTTCTACGGCTTGAAGCTTTCTTT.

This clone was recorded only once. Additional DNA sequences in this sample encode the identical CDR3. V usage is TRBV6-5 and J usage is TRBJ1-1, with 9 bases matching TRBD1. Germline-derived CDR1 and CDR2 are MNHEY and SVGAGI. CDR3 length: 15 residues. V lost 0 bases and J lost 4; bases outside the gene matches: 3. The CDR3 is CASSYSQGARTEAFF. The DNA of the CDR3 is TGTGCCAGCAGTTACTCACAGGGGGCGCGCACTGAAGCTTTCTTT.